This T cell receptor (beta chain) was identified during a study of blood T cell repertoires in COVID-19. Study context: Acute and convalescent COVID-19 samples came from the United States, Italy and Spain. T cells, B-cell-depleted T cells, or PBMCs provided the cDNA or gDNA that served as material.

Germline values: CDR1 SNHLY, CDR2 FYNNEI. This CDR3 comprises 13 residues. Trimming left V 3 bases short and J 8 bases short, with 13 bases between. Source study methods: Reference gene primer amplification yielded estimated nucleated cell counts. The table came from immunoSEQ multiplex PCR; TCRdb's copy has only in-frame clones and leaves some out. Clonal size and the V and J genes are those of that table, whereas D and trimming came from the DNA. The table records 150,000 to 180,000 clones, roughly nine tenths of them present only once. The specimen sequenced was peripheral blood. The sequence came from a man in his fifties with acute or convalescent COVID-19. The V gene is TRBV2, the J gene TRBJ1-2; D is unclear. The CDR3 coding sequence is TGTGCCAGCAGTGACGGTCAGCGGAAGGGCTACACCTTC. The encoded protein is CASSDGQRKGYTF.